This TCR beta chain was captured by sequencing in a study of blood T cell repertoires in COVID-19 (dated by TCRdb to 2018 to 2021). Study-level background: The collaborator samples originated in the United States, Italy and Spain and spanned the acute and convalescent phases of COVID-19. The material from the prospective study consisted of cDNA or gDNA derived from T cells, B-cell-depleted T cells, or PBMCs. Subjects who had been exposed to COVID-19, were actively infected with it, or had recovered from it provided the deeply sampled blood TCRbeta repertoires that made up the dataset. The repertoires were released in a freely available public database meant as a resource for research on the immune response to SARS-CoV-2. Samples came from the ongoing ImmuneRACE study (first 160 participants) plus 1,254 subjects from 6 global collaborators. A de-identified subject ID, COVID-19 status, age in years and sex were almost always included in the sample metadata. Where available, HLA class I and class II types were obtained from metadata supplied by the sample provider rather than from assay-based typing.

The immunoSEQ Assay, a bias-controlled multiplex PCR, was used to amplify TCRbeta CDR3 regions from genomic DNA. Processing in the source paper ran as follows. Nucleated cell counts per sample were estimated from amplification of reference gene primers within the assay. To quantify the absolute abundance of each unique TCRbeta CDR3 rearrangement, sequence reads were collapsed and filtered. For each sample, productive Simpson clonality was calculated by taking the square root of Simpson's diversity index across productive rearrangements. In its TCRdb copy, this immuneACCESS table keeps in-frame sequences only and misses some clones. Where compared with another copy, unresolved V genes explain less than half of these, and the others have no known cause. For V, J and clone size, that table is used; D and trimming come from the DNA. The sample table lists 200,000 to 250,000 clones, approximately 80% of them with a count of one. Approximately 3.2% of the sample lies in the top ten.

Results and caveats for the whole study, not just this receptor: The quantity of clinical and demographic metadata differed by source and by participant and was supplied without curation.

Concerning this clone: No antigen is known for it. The record has no base qualities; no much larger clone is one base away.

The collaborating institutions used their own protocols to collect whole blood in K2EDTA tubes. For TCRbeta analysis, collaborator samples were shipped as frozen whole blood, as isolated PBMCs, or as DNA extracted from either sample type. This receptor was identified in a woman younger than 35 with acute or convalescent COVID-19. The specimen sequenced was peripheral blood.

DNA sequence: TGTGCCAGCAGCCACCGGGACAGAAAAGGAAACACCATATATTTT. Its coded protein is CASSHRDRKGNTIYF. The rearrangement combines TRBV7-6 with TRBJ1-3, with 7 bases matching TRBD1. V trim: 5 bases; J trim: 4 bases; unmatched bases: 8. The CDR3 runs 15 amino acids, cysteine and phenylalanine included. The DNA shown is the 45-base CDR3, in frame from base 1. Per the germline V gene, SGHVS is the CDR1 and FNYEAQ is the CDR2.